The 15 T cell receptor beta chains in this list originate from one sample, sequenced in a study of OX40 agonist ivuxolimab in advanced cancers. TCRdb keeps only in-frame clones here, not all; method: immunoSEQ multiplex PCR. The repertoire holds about 50,000 clones, with 84% as singletons. The sequenced sample was CD4+ or CD8+ T cells sorted from blood, obtained in a trial of the OX40 agonist ivuxolimab. The source is an adult with an advanced solid tumor such as melanoma, head and neck, liver or kidney cancer.

V and J are TRBV6-1 and TRBJ2-2; D is possibly TRBD1 (6 bases). V was shortened by 6 bases and J by 4 bases, with 15 bases between the two germline ends. Germline V gives CDR1 MNHNS, CDR2 SASEGT. This CDR3 is built from 15 residues. The CDR3 region has the DNA TGTGCCAGCAGGATGGGGGCACCTTCCACCGGGGAGCTGTTTTTT. Its translation: CASRMGAPSTGELFF.

This clone was observed a handful of times. The gene calls are TRBV19 and TRBJ2-7, with a weak D call TRBD1 (6 bases). The CDR3 is 14 residues long. Trimming pared 3 bases from V and 3 bases from J, leaving 12 bases between. Germline V gives CDR1 LNHDA, CDR2 SQIVND (reference sequence). The CDR3 reads CASSIGGGIYEQYF. The DNA of the CDR3 is TGTGCCAGTAGTATTGGGGGCGGAATCTACGAGCAGTACTTC.

The table lists this clone with a few counts. The chain joins TRBV19 to TRBJ2-2; D gene uncertain. Trimming cost V 7 bases and J 4 bases, with 16 bases left between them. The V gene's germline CDR1 is LNHDA and CDR2 SQIVND (reference sequence). The CDR3 contains 15 residues. The CDR3 loop is CASIPPPWGTGELFF. The CDR3 nucleotides read TGTGCCAGTATACCCCCGCCCTGGGGCACCGGGGAGCTGTTTTTT.

This chain uses TRBV7-2 with TRBJ2-2; 10 nucleotides match TRBD2. The germline CDR1 and CDR2 sequences are SGHTA and FQGNSA. This CDR3 contains 14 residues. V shed 6 bases, J shed 7 bases, and the junction held 5 bases outside the gene matches. For the CDR3, the DNA is TGTGCCAGCAGAAGGACTAGCGGTCACGGGGAGCTGTTTTTT. Translating gives CASRRTSGHGELFF.

This clone has more than one count but fewer than ten. The chain has TRBV19 and TRBJ2-6; weak D call: TRBD1 (5 bases). Trimming removed 8 bases from V and 0 bases from J, with 14 bases in between. The CDR3 sequence is 16 residues long. Germline CDR1 is LNHDA and CDR2 is SQIVND (reference sequence). The CDR3 here is CASQSGLSSGANVLTF. CDR3 nucleotide sequence: TGTGCCAGTCAGTCAGGGCTTAGCTCTGGGGCCAACGTCCTGACTTTC.

The chain joins TRBV10-2 to TRBJ1-5, with 10 positions matching TRBD1. From germline, CDR1 is WSHSY and CDR2 SAAADI. The ends lost 7 bases at V and 2 bases at J; junction bases unmatched: 5. This CDR3 is built from 15 residues. CDR3 sequence reads: CASTRTGGGNQPQHF. As DNA, the CDR3 is TGCGCCAGCACCCGGACAGGGGGAGGCAATCAGCCCCAGCATTTT.

J is TRBJ1-3 and V is TRBV6-5; no reliable D call. Trimming removed 8 bases at V and 3 bases at J, with 5 bases between. The germline gives CDR1 MNHEY, CDR2 SVGAGI. CDR3 size: 11 residues. DNA for the CDR3: TGTGCCAGCGGTTTTGGAAACACCATATATTTT. Translating it yields CASGFGNTIYF.

This chain links TRBV9 with TRBJ2-1; 9 nucleotides line up with TRBD1. Germline trimming cut 0 bases from V and 10 bases from J; bases unmatched to any gene: 5. The CDR3 length is 14 residues. Germline loops: CDR1 SGDLS, CDR2 YYNGEE. The CDR3 protein is CASSVAGQGAEQFF. CDR3 bases: TGTGCCAGCAGCGTAGCGGGACAGGGTGCCGAGCAGTTCTTC.

The chain employs TRBV7-9 and TRBJ1-2; a weak D match, TRBD1 (5 bases). V was cut by 1 base and J by 4 bases, with 10 bases left in between. The CDR3 totals 14 residues. Germline CDR1 SEHNR, CDR2 FQNEAQ (reference sequence). The CDR3 here is CASSLDQGGYGYTF. The CDR3 DNA is TGTGCCAGCAGCTTAGACCAGGGAGGCTATGGCTACACCTTC.

V gene TRBV5-1 combines with J gene TRBJ1-1; 7 nucleotides match TRBD1. The CDR3 totals 14 residues. Trimming at V came to 3 bases and at J to 0 bases, leaving 2 bases not matched to a gene. The germline V gene has CDR1 SGHRS and CDR2 YFSETQ. CDR3 sequence (DNA): TGCGCCAGCAGCTCGGACAGGATGAACACTGAAGCTTTCTTT. It yields the protein CASSSDRMNTEAFF.

This clone was seen a few times. The gene calls are TRBV18 and TRBJ1-1, with D uncertain. CDR1 and CDR2 (germline): KGHSH, LQKENI. Trimming cost V 2 bases and J 4 bases, with 8 bases left between them. This CDR3 region has 13 residues. The CDR3 sequence: CASSPKDGTEAFF. The CDR3 DNA sequence: TGTGCCAGCTCACCAAAGGATGGCACTGAAGCTTTCTTT. Together with reference TRBV18 and TRBJ1-1, the CDR3 gives the full variable domain: NAGVMQNPRHLVRRRGQEARLRCSPMKGHSHVYWYRQLPEEGLKFMVYLQKENIIDESGMPKERFSAEFPKEGPSILRIQQVVRGDSAAYFCASSPKDGTEAFFGQGTRLTVV.

The table lists this clone with a count of one. V and J are TRBV7-9 and TRBJ2-2; 9 nucleotides agree with TRBD1. The J segment lost 6 bases and the V segment lost 1 base, leaving 3 bases of the junction unmatched. This CDR3 region has 15 residues. Germline loops: CDR1 SEHNR, CDR2 FQNEAQ (reference sequence). CDR3 nucleotide sequence: TGTGCCAGCAGCTTAGAGGGACAGGGAGCCGGGGAGCTGTTTTTT. Protein product: CASSLEGQGAGELFF.

This clone was detected only once. CDR3 in DNA: TGTGCCAGTAGTATACCTACAGGGTCTGGGGCCAACGTCCTGACTTTC. Amino acid sequence: CASSIPTGSGANVLTF. The chain links TRBV19 to TRBJ2-6; maybe TRBD1 (6 bases). CDR3 length equals 16 residues. CDR1 LNHDA and CDR2 SQIVND come from the germline V gene (reference sequence). Between the trimmed V and J ends, which lost 2 bases and 1 base, there was a span of 9 bases. Full variable domain (outside the CDR3, taken from reference TRBV19 and TRBJ2-6): DGGITQSPKYLFRKEGQNVTLSCEQNLNHDAMYWYRQDPGQGLRLIYYSQIVNDFQKGDIAEGYSVSREKKESFPLTVTSAQKNPTAFYLCASSIPTGSGANVLTFGAGSRLTVL.

DNA of the CDR3: TGCGCCAGCAGCTTGGAAGGAGTTTCGGGACAGGGGTGGAGGGAGCAGTACTTC. Translating it yields CASSLEGVSGQGWREQYF. The chain has TRBV5-1 and TRBJ2-7, with TRBD1 matching 10 bases. V shed 0 bases, J shed 7 bases, and the junction held 16 bases outside the gene matches. CDR1 is SGHRS, CDR2 YFSETQ, per germline. The CDR3 is 18 residues long.

The V gene is TRBV5-1, the J gene TRBJ1-1, with D perhaps matching TRBD1 (6 bases). Per the germline V gene, CDR1 is SGHRS and CDR2 is YFSETQ. The V end lost 5 bases, the J end lost 4 bases, and 21 bases lay between the germline ends. CDR3 size: 16 residues. As DNA, the CDR3 is TGCGCCAGCAGACCACTACTCACAGGGTCTGGCACTGAAGCTTTCTTT. It codes for CASRPLLTGSGTEAFF.